This T cell receptor beta chain originates from a study of control samples from healthy donors and cancer patients. This table comes from immunoSEQ multiplex PCR, and its TCRdb copy is limited to in-frame clones, with some not included. The data hold 60,000 to 75,000 clones, with almost 85% observed a single time. CDR1 is MNHEY, CDR2 SMNVEV, per germline (reference sequence). CDR3 length: 14 amino acids. V lost 5 bases to trimming and J lost 7 bases, with 12 bases between them. This clonotype was sampled from a middle-aged man in good health. Sequences were obtained from blood. The rearrangement links TRBV27 to TRBJ1-6; D is ambiguous. The CDR3 spells CASSVGFVNSPLHF. As DNA, the CDR3 is TGTGCCAGCAGTGTCGGGTTCGTAAATTCACCCCTCCACTTT.